The rows below give T cell receptor beta chains drawn from one sample of a study of PD-L1 blockade in urothelial cancer. The table came from immunoSEQ multiplex PCR; TCRdb's copy has only in-frame clones and leaves some out. The data contain approximately 38,000 clones, roughly 89% of them singletons. This material consisted of PBMCs, taken around atezolizumab (anti-PD-L1) treatment. The receptors originated from a man aged 55-75 years with urothelial cancer. The CDR3 runs from the conserved cysteine through the conserved F or W. The D gene is left open where the match is weak. Size values are once, few and many counts, or a class for expanded clones, and some rows have none.

v_call	j_call	clone_size	d_call	cdr3_nt	cdr3_aa
TRBV10-1	TRBJ2-1	once	.	TGCGCCAGCAGTGAGTCAGACTCGGAGCAGTTCTTC	CASSESDSEQFF
TRBV19	TRBJ1-2	.	TRBD1	TGTGCCAGTAGTATAGCGGCCAGACAGGGGGCTGGAAATGGCTACACCTTC	CASSIAARQGAGNGYTF
TRBV15	TRBJ1-1	few	.	TGTGCCACCAACGACAGGAAGGGCACTGAAGCTTTCTTT	CATNDRKGTEAFF
TRBV10-3	TRBJ1-2	.	.	TGTGCCATCACCGAAGGGAGTAACTATGGCTACACCTTC	CAITEGSNYGYTF
TRBV6-5	TRBJ2-7	.	TRBD2	TGTGCCAGCAGCCGTACTAGCGGGGACTACGAGCAGTACTTC	CASSRTSGDYEQYF
TRBV10-3	TRBJ1-1	once	.	TGTGCCATCAGTGAGTCGACGGGACACAACACTGAAGCTTTCTTT	CAISESTGHNTEAFF
TRBV27	TRBJ2-3	.	TRBD2	TGTGCCAGCAGTTTAGCAACGGGAGGAAGGGATACGCAGTATTTT	CASSLATGGRDTQYF
TRBV21-1	TRBJ1-6	.	.	TGTGCCAGCAGCGCGCGAAACAGGAAGTATCACCACTTT	CASSARNRKYHHF
TRBV28	TRBJ1-1	.	.	TGTGCCAGCAGGCCCCCGTTGGGACTTATAGCTTCGGGCGCTGAAGCTTTCTTT	CASRPPLGLIASGAEAFF
TRBV7-3	TRBJ2-5	once	TRBD1	TGTGCCAGCAGCCTCACAGGGGGCACAAGCGGGGAGACCCAGTACTTC	CASSLTGGTSGETQYF
TRBV7-2	TRBJ2-7	.	.	TGTGCCAGCAGCCTAATAAGATACGAGCAGTACTTC	CASSLIRYEQYF
TRBV7-2	TRBJ1-5	.	.	TGTGCCAGCAGCACTCCTGCCGGGACGGGAGGGGATCAGCCCCAGCATTTT	CASSTPAGTGGDQPQHF
TRBV2	TRBJ1-1	.	.	TGTGCCAGCAGGTACCAGGACACTGAAGCTTTCTTT	CASRYQDTEAFF
TRBV5-1	TRBJ2-7	.	.	TGCGCCAGCAGAAACGGGAGAGAGGGCGAGCAGTACTTC	CASRNGREGEQYF
TRBV5-1	TRBJ2-7	.	TRBD2	TGCGCCAGCAGCCCGGGACTAGCGGGAGGGCCACGGTCCTACGAGCAGTACTTC	CASSPGLAGGPRSYEQYF
TRBV7-9	TRBJ2-7	.	TRBD2	TGTGCCAGCAGCCCGTTCCCGCGGGGGAACGAGCAGTACTTC	CASSPFPRGNEQYF
TRBV4-1	TRBJ2-1	few	TRBD2	TGCGCCAGCAGCCAGACTAGCGGGTCGTTACCTTACAATGAGCAGTTCTTC	CASSQTSGSLPYNEQFF
TRBV6-5	TRBJ2-7	.	TRBD2	TGTGCCAGCAGTTGGGAGACTAGCGGGGGCTCCTACGAGCAGTACTTC	CASSWETSGGSYEQYF
TRBV7-2	TRBJ2-6	.	.	TGTGCCAGCAGCTTACAGGGGGGCGGGGCCAACGTCCTGACTTTC	CASSLQGGGANVLTF
TRBV28	TRBJ2-5	once	TRBD2	TGTGCCAGCAGTTTAGGCACCGGGGGGTGGCAAGAGACCCAGTACTTC	CASSLGTGGWQETQYF
TRBV19	TRBJ2-7	.	TRBD2	TGTGCCAGTAGGGCTAGCGGGAGGACGGGGGAGCAGTACTTC	CASRASGRTGEQYF
TRBV5-6	TRBJ2-5	.	.	TGTGCCAGCAGCTTCTGGGGGCCGGGGGAGACCCAGTACTTC	CASSFWGPGETQYF